This passage covers 11 T cell receptor beta chains from one sample sequenced in a study of shared clonotypes between healthy human individuals. CD45RO-negative CD8 cells positively selected for CCR7 made up the naive population, which excluded terminally differentiated effector memory CD45RA+ cells. Libraries were prepared by immunoSEQ multiplex PCR; TCRdb keeps only in-frame clonotypes and omits some of them. The table shows approximately 2,200,000 clones, with 85% to 95% occurring only once. Sequenced input: naive CD8+ T cells from PBMCs. These receptors originate from a man aged 18 to 29 in good health. Some clones in this sample may be carry-over from other donors' samples.

V and J are TRBV7-9 and TRBJ2-1; the match to TRBD2 covers 10 bases. This CDR3 has 14 amino acids. V lost 7 bases and J lost 13; bases outside the gene matches: 13. CDR1 and CDR2 from the germline V gene are SEHNR and FQNEAQ (reference sequence). The CDR3 DNA is TGTGCCAGCACAAGCCGGCTAGCGGGAGCCCTTCAGTTCTTC. Protein sequence: CASTSRLAGALQFF. The entire variable domain, with the rest obtained from reference TRBV7-9 and TRBJ2-1, is as follows: DTGVSQNPRHKITKRGQNVTFRCDPISEHNRLYWYRQTLGQGPEFLTYFQNEAQLEKSRLLSDRFSAERPKGSFSTLEIQRTEQGDSAMYLCASTSRLAGALQFFGPGTRLTVL.

This rearrangement joins TRBV5-1 to TRBJ2-7, with 10 bases identical to TRBD2. Germline V CDR1 and CDR2: SGHRS, YFSETQ. CDR3 length: 17 amino acids. V dropped 3 bases and J dropped 3; count of bases not matched to a gene: 12. The CDR3 sequence: CASSYGLAESLDYEQYF. The CDR3 DNA reads as TGCGCCAGCAGCTACGGACTAGCGGAGTCCTTGGACTACGAGCAGTACTTC.

The gene calls are TRBV5-1 and TRBJ2-7; a possible D gene is TRBD2 (6 bases). Trimming pared 0 bases from V and 3 bases from J, leaving 10 bases between. Germline CDR1 SGHRS, CDR2 YFSETQ. The CDR3 runs to 14 residues. The CDR3 sequence is CASSLGSGYYEQYF. CDR3 coding DNA: TGCGCCAGCAGCTTGGGTAGCGGATACTACGAGCAGTACTTC.

V and J are TRBV6-5 and TRBJ2-3, with D perhaps assigned TRBD1 or TRBD2 (6 bases each). This CDR3 comprises 15 residues. Germline V gene sequence: CDR1 MNHEY, CDR2 SVGAGI. The V gene lost 4 bases and the J gene lost 4 bases, with 15 bases spanning the gap. The CDR3: CASSSSGAIADTQYF. The CDR3, as DNA: TGTGCCAGCAGTTCGTCGGGGGCAATCGCAGATACGCAGTATTTT.

Notes on this clone: A read error may account for a junction end that differs from germline. V is TRBV13 and J is TRBJ2-1, with D perhaps matching TRBD2 (5 bases). Germline V gives CDR1 PRHDT, CDR2 FYEKMQ (reference sequence). The CDR3 length is 11 residues. The CDR3 region is CASSRWEYQIF. The DNA for the CDR3 is TGTGCCAGCAGCCGCTGGGAGTACCAGATCTTC.

The chain combines TRBV13 with TRBJ2-3; D is possibly TRBD1 or TRBD2 (5 bases each). Per the germline V gene, CDR1 is PRHDT and CDR2 is FYEKMQ (reference sequence). The length of the CDR3 is 16 residues. The ends were cut back, 5 bases at V and 0 bases at J, with 15 bases in the middle. CDR3: CASSTRGGGSTDTQYF. The CDR3 DNA follows: TGTGCCAGCAGCACCCGGGGTGGGGGAAGCACAGATACGCAGTATTTT.

Comment on this clone: It is unclear where the CDR3 begins or ends on the DNA, so no DNA is shown, and the CDR3 is as TCRdb lists it. V usage is TRBV6-1 and J usage is TRBJ2-7; no check of the table's D call, TRBD1, against the DNA was made. CDR1 and CDR2 (germline): MNHNS, SASEGT. Including both end residues, the CDR3 is 14 amino acids long. CDR3 region: CASSQVGQGANEYF.

V is TRBV21-1 and J is TRBJ2-3; the table's D call, TRBD2, was not checked against the DNA. TRBV21-1 is recorded as a pseudogene. The CDR3 runs 13 residues. CDR3 residues: CASSIESTDTQYF. The CDR3 nucleotides are TGTGCCAGCAGCATAGAAAGCACAGATACGCAGTATTTT.

V and J are TRBV7-9 and TRBJ2-7; 9 bases align to TRBD1. Germline lookup yields CDR1 SEHNR and CDR2 FQNEAQ (reference sequence). The CDR3 consists of 15 residues. The J segment lost 3 bases and the V segment lost 4 bases, leaving 7 bases of the junction unmatched. The CDR3 DNA reads as TGTGCCAGCAGCTCACCCGGGACAGGGTACTACGAGCAGTACTTC. This sequence encodes CASSSPGTGYYEQYF.

The chain has TRBV5-6 and TRBJ2-7; 10 bases fit TRBD1. The CDR3 is 14 residues long. The germline CDR1 and CDR2 sequences are SGHDT and YYEEEE. After removal of 4 bases from V and 5 bases from J, the junction contained 6 bases not matched to a gene. CDR3 in amino acids: CASSEGQGFHEQYF. CDR3 in DNA: TGTGCCAGCAGCGAGGGACAGGGGTTCCACGAGCAGTACTTC.

Comments on this clone: The same CDR3 also results from other DNA sequences found in this sample. The chain carries TRBV28 and TRBJ2-3; no reliable D call. Looked up from germline, CDR1 is MDHEN and CDR2 is SYDVKM. The CDR3 runs 12 residues. Deletions cut 3 bases from V and 2 bases from J, with 3 bases between. CDR3 nucleotide sequence: TGTGCCAGCAGTTTTTCCACAGATACGCAGTATTTT. It yields the protein CASSFSTDTQYF.